This is a list of T cell receptor beta chains from one sample in a study of PD-1 blockade in classical Hodgkin lymphoma. TCRdb's copy holds only in-frame clones and misses some; the assay was immunoSEQ multiplex PCR. The table lists some 70,000 clones, about 94% of them singletons. The material sequenced was peripheral blood mononuclear cells (PBMCs). The origin of the receptors is a human donor with classical Hodgkin lymphoma. Each CDR3 is given with its conserved first and last residue. The order of the fields is V gene, D gene, J gene, clone size, CDR3 DNA, CDR3 protein. D genes are given only for firm matches. Size is stated for part of the rows, as once, few or many counts, or as a class when the clone is expanded.

>TRBV11-2|TRBD1|TRBJ2-1|once
TGTGCCAGCAGCTTAGACAAAAGGGGACAGGGGGCCGGCAATGAGCAGTTCTTC
CASSLDKRGQGAGNEQFF
>TRBV5-1|-|TRBJ1-2|-
TGCGCCAGCAGCTTGGACACTTATGGCTACACCTTC
CASSLDTYGYTF
>TRBV7-9|-|TRBJ1-2|-
TGTGCCAGCAGCTCGGGACAAAACTATGGCTACACCTTC
CASSSGQNYGYTF
>TRBV30|-|TRBJ1-1|-
TGTGCCTGGAGCGGGGCTATGAACACTGAAGCTTTCTTT
CAWSGAMNTEAFF
>TRBV6-5|-|TRBJ1-2|-
TGTGCCAGCAGTTACCGGCCGTCAAGGAACTATGGCTACACCTTC
CASSYRPSRNYGYTF
>TRBV9|-|TRBJ1-3|once
TGTGCCAGCAGCGTAAAGGCGGGAAACACCATATATTTT
CASSVKAGNTIYF
>TRBV19|TRBD2|TRBJ2-3|-
TGTGCCAGTAGCCTAGGACTAGCGGGACTCCCAGATACGCAGTATTTT
CASSLGLAGLPDTQYF
>TRBV28|TRBD1|TRBJ2-5|once
TGTGCCAGCAGTCCCCGGACAGGGGAAGGAGAGACCCAGTACTTC
CASSPRTGEGETQYF
>TRBV6-1|TRBD1|TRBJ1-2|-
TGTGCCAGCAGTCCTACAGTACAGGGGAGTAAAGGCTACACCTTC
CASSPTVQGSKGYTF
>TRBV6-5|-|TRBJ2-3|-
TGTGCCACAGCCCGCTCCGAAGTAGATACGCAGTATTTT
CATARSEVDTQYF
>TRBV20-1|-|TRBJ2-7|once
TGCAGTGCTAGGATTCCCTACGAGCAGTACTTC
CSARIPYEQYF
>TRBV7-2|-|TRBJ2-7|-
TGTGCCAGCAGCCCGCGGCGTGGTCCTTCCTACGAGCAGTACTTC
CASSPRRGPSYEQYF
>TRBV9|-|TRBJ2-2|-
TGTGCCAGCAGCCTACGGACGGACTACACCGGGGAGCTGTTTTTT
CASSLRTDYTGELFF
>TRBV5-1|-|TRBJ1-2|-
TGCGCCAGCAGCTTGGTGCAGGGAAATGGCTACACCTTC
CASSLVQGNGYTF
>TRBV11-2|-|TRBJ2-7|-
TGTGCCAGCAGCTTAGACTCCGGGGTCTACGAGCAGTACTTC
CASSLDSGVYEQYF
>TRBV7-3|-|TRBJ2-5|-
TGTGCCAGCAGCGCCTCCCTCCAAGAGACCCAGTACTTC
CASSASLQETQYF
>TRBV5-6|-|TRBJ2-3|-
TGTGCCAGCAGCTTGGCCGGGACAGATACGCAGTATTTT
CASSLAGTDTQYF
>TRBV28|-|TRBJ2-2|-
TGTGCCAGCGGGAGACTACCCGTGGGAAGATGGGACACCGGGGAGCTGTTTTTT
CASGRLPVGRWDTGELFF
>TRBV11-2|-|TRBJ2-5|-
TGTGCCAGCACCCCGGATTCGGGGGTACAAGAGACCCAGTACTTC
CASTPDSGVQETQYF
>TRBV18|TRBD1|TRBJ1-1|-
TGTGCCAGCTCATCCCGGACAGGACTGAACACTGAAGCTTTCTTT
CASSSRTGLNTEAFF
>TRBV2|-|TRBJ2-2|-
TGTGCCAGCAGGCTAGCCCGTGGGATTACCGGGGAGCTGTTTTTT
CASRLARGITGELFF
>TRBV2|TRBD1|TRBJ1-4|-
TGTGCCACCGTGGGACAGGGCCGTGAAAAACTGTTTTTT
CATVGQGREKLFF
>TRBV2|-|TRBJ2-3|-
TGTGCCAGCAGTGTTGAAACAGATACGCAGTATTTT
CASSVETDTQYF
>TRBV10-3|-|TRBJ2-2|-
TGTGCCATCAGTGACTTCCTGGGACTTATCACCGGGGAGCTGTTTTTT
CAISDFLGLITGELFF
>TRBV19|TRBD2|TRBJ2-1|-
TGTGCCAGTAGTATCGGGGAGGGGCCGGTTAGCGGGAGGGAGCAGTTCTTC
CASSIGEGPVSGREQFF
>TRBV28|-|TRBJ1-2|-
TGTGCCAGCAGTTCAGGGTCCCCCTATGGCTACACCTTC
CASSSGSPYGYTF
>TRBV5-5|-|TRBJ2-5|-
TGTGCCAGCACCGTACTCCAAGAGACCCAGTACTTC
CASTVLQETQYF
>TRBV7-9|TRBD2|TRBJ2-3|-
TGTGCCAGCAGCTTAGGGCGGGGGGGAACAGATACGCAGTATTTT
CASSLGRGGTDTQYF
>TRBV14|-|TRBJ1-1|-
TGTGCCAGCAGCCAAGTTAGGGCCAGTTCCAAAGTGACTGAAGCTTTCTTT
CASSQVRASSKVTEAFF
>TRBV15|-|TRBJ2-1|-
TGTGCCACCAGCGGCAGACTAAGCAATGAGCAGTTCTTC
CATSGRLSNEQFF
>TRBV29-1|TRBD2|TRBJ2-7|-
TGCAGCGTGATCCTAGCGGGGGCCTACGAGCAGTACTTC
CSVILAGAYEQYF
>TRBV4-1|-|TRBJ1-5|-
TGCGCCAGCAGCCAAGTAAGGAAGACGAGCAATCAGCCCCAGCATTTT
CASSQVRKTSNQPQHF
>TRBV19|-|TRBJ2-5|-
TGTGCCAGTGGCCCACAGGGAAAAGAGACCCAGTACTTC
CASGPQGKETQYF
>TRBV19|TRBD1|TRBJ1-1|-
TGTGCCAGTAGTATCGGACAGGGACGGGGAGGGGCCACTGAAGCTTTCTTT
CASSIGQGRGGATEAFF
>TRBV10-3|-|TRBJ1-4|-
TGTGCCATCAGTGAGTCAGTACGGGGGACTAATGAAAAACTGTTTTTT
CAISESVRGTNEKLFF
>TRBV10-2|-|TRBJ1-1|-
TGCGCCAGCGGGGGAACGGAGTACACTGAAGCTTTCTTT
CASGGTEYTEAFF
>TRBV4-3|TRBD2|TRBJ2-5|-
TGCGCCAGCAGCCGACGGGGACTAGCGGGAGAGACCCAGTACTTC
CASSRRGLAGETQYF
>TRBV6-1|-|TRBJ1-1|-
TGTGCCAGCAGTCGACGGGACACCACTGAAGCTTTCTTT
CASSRRDTTEAFF
>TRBV5-4|-|TRBJ2-6|-
TGTGCCAGCAGCTTGGACGGGAAGGGTGGGGCCAACGTCCTGACTTTC
CASSLDGKGGANVLTF
>TRBV9|-|TRBJ1-6|few
TGTGCCAGCAGCCTGAGGGCGGGTGGGGGTAATTCACCCCTCCACTTT
CASSLRAGGGNSPLHF
>TRBV10-2|-|TRBJ1-2|-
TGCGCCAGCAGTGAGGCCGCCAGAGACTATGGCTACACCTTC
CASSEAARDYGYTF
>TRBV29-1|TRBD2|TRBJ2-1|-
TGCCTAGCGGGAGGAGCCGAATACAATGAGCAGTTCTTC
CLAGGAEYNEQFF
>TRBV7-3|-|TRBJ1-1|-
TGTGCCAGCAGCTTAAGAGGAGAAAGGACTGAAGCTTTCTTT
CASSLRGERTEAFF
>TRBV5-6|TRBD1|TRBJ2-1|-
TGTGCCAGCAGCTTACCACAGACTCACAGGGGAGAGCAGTTCTTC
CASSLPQTHRGEQFF
>TRBV5-8|-|TRBJ1-1|-
TGTGCCAGCAGCCCCGTAGACGGGAAGAACACTGAAGCTTTCTTT
CASSPVDGKNTEAFF
>TRBV28|TRBD1|TRBJ1-2|-
TGTGCCAGCATCGAGGGGGCAACGGCATATGGCTACACCTTC
CASIEGATAYGYTF
>TRBV7-3|TRBD2|TRBJ2-3|-
TGTGCCAGCAGCCCTAGCGGTGACACAGATACGCAGTATTTT
CASSPSGDTDTQYF
>TRBV2|-|TRBJ1-4|-
TGTGCCAGCACTGGTCGATGGCACGAAAAACTGTTTTTT
CASTGRWHEKLFF
>TRBV9|TRBD1|TRBJ2-4|-
TGTGCCAGCAGCGAAGGACAGGGGGCCAAAAACATTCAGTACTTC
CASSEGQGAKNIQYF
>TRBV6-4|-|TRBJ1-1|-
TGTGCCAGCAGTTCCAGGGACGGATCGAACACTGAAGCTTTCTTT
CASSSRDGSNTEAFF
>TRBV15|-|TRBJ1-3|-
TGTGCCACCAGCAGAGGGGTTATTCGAAACACCATATATTTT
CATSRGVIRNTIYF
>TRBV5-1|TRBD1|TRBJ1-1|-
TGCGCCAGCGCGGGACAGGGAGGTCCTGAAGCTTTCTTT
CASAGQGGPEAFF
>TRBV6-5|-|TRBJ1-2|-
TGTGCCAGCAAAGACAGGCCTAACTATGGCTACACCTTC
CASKDRPNYGYTF
>TRBV10-2|TRBD1|TRBJ2-6|few
TGCGCCAGCAGTGAGAAGGACAGGAGCCAACTCTCTGGGGCCAACGTCCTGACTTTC
CASSEKDRSQLSGANVLTF